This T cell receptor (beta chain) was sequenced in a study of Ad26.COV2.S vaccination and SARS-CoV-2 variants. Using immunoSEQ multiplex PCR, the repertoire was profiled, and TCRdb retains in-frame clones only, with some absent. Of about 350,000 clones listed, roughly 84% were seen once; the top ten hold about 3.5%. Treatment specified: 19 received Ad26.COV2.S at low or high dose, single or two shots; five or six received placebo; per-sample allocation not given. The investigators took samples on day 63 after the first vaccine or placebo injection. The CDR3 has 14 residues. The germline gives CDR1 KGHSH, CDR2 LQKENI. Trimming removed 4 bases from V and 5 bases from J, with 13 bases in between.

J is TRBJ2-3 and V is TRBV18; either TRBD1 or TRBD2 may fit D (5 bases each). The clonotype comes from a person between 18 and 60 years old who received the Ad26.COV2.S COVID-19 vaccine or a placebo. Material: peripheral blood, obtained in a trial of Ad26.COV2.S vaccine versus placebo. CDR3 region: CASSLLGQLDTQYF. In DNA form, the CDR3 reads TGTGCCAGCTCACTACTAGGACAACTAGATACGCAGTATTTT. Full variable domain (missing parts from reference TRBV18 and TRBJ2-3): NAGVMQNPRHLVRRRGQEARLRCSPMKGHSHVYWYRQLPEEGLKFMVYLQKENIIDESGMPKERFSAEFPKEGPSILRIQQVVRGDSAAYFCASSLLGQLDTQYFGPGTRLTVL.